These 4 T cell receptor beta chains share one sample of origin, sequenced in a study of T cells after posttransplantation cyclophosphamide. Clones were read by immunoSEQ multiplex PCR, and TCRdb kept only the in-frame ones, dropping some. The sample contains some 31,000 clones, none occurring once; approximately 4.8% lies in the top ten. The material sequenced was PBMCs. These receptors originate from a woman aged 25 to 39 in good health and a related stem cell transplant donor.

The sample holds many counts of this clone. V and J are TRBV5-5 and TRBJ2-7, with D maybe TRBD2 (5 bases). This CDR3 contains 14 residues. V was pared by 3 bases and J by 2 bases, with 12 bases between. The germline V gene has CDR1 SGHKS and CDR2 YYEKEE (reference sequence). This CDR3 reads CASSSTMRAYEQYF. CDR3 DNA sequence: TGTGCCAGCAGCTCCACCATGAGGGCCTACGAGCAGTACTTC. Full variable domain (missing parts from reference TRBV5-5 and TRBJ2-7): DAGVTQSPTHLIKTRGQQVTLRCSPISGHKSVSWYQQVLGQGPQFIFQYYEKEERGRGNFPDRFSARQFPNYSSELNVNALLLGDSALYLCASSSTMRAYEQYFGPGTRLTVT.

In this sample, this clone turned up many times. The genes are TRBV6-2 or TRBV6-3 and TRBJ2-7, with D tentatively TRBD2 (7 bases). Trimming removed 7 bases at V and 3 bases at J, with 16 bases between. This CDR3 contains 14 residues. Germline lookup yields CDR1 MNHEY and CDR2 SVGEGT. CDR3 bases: TGTGCCAGCAACAAAGACGGGGGGCTCTACGAGCAGTACTTC. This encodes CASNKDGGLYEQYF.

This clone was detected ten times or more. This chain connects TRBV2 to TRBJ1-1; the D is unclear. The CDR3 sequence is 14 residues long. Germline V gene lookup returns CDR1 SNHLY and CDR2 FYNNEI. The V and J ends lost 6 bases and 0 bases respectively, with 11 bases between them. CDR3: CASRYDTMNTEAFF. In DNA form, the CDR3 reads TGTGCCAGCAGATATGACACCATGAACACTGAAGCTTTCTTT.

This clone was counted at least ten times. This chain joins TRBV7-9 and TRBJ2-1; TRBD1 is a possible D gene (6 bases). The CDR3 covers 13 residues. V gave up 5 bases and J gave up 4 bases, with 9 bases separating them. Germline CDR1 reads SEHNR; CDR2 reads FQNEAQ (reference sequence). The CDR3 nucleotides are TGTGCCAGCAGCCTACAGGGTTACAATGAGCAGTTCTTC. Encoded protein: CASSLQGYNEQFF.